Listed here are 19 T cell receptor beta chains from one sample, sequenced in a study of shared clonotypes between healthy human individuals. TCRdb's copy holds only in-frame clones and misses some; the assay was immunoSEQ multiplex PCR. The repertoire holds about 1 million clones, about 75% seen once, with about 1.5% in the top ten. The sequenced sample consisted of memory CD4+ T cells sorted from blood. Regarding subset: CD45RA-negative fraction. These receptors all stem from a man aged 18 to 29 in good health.

This rearrangement joins TRBV5-4 to TRBJ2-1, with D possibly TRBD1 on 7 matching bases. V gave up 4 bases and J gave up 4 bases, with 18 bases separating them. The CDR3 has 16 amino acids. Germline V gene data show CDR1 as SGHNT and CDR2 as YYREEE (reference sequence). The chain's CDR3 is CASSTRTAGGYNEQFF. CDR3 DNA: TGTGCCAGCAGCACAAGGACAGCAGGGGGGTACAATGAGCAGTTCTTC.

The gene calls are TRBV19 and TRBJ1-5, with D perhaps matching TRBD1 (5 bases). Germline CDR1 and CDR2: LNHDA and SQIVND (reference sequence). This CDR3 spans 14 amino acids. Trimming removed 10 bases from V and 4 bases from J, with 17 bases in between. The CDR3 bases are TGTGCCACTCGAGGGGCAGGGCTAAATCAGCCCCAGCATTTT. Encoded protein: CATRGAGLNQPQHF.

The V and J genes are TRBV9 and TRBJ2-6; TRBD2 matches at 7 bases. The CDR3 length is 16 residues. Looked up from germline, CDR1 is SGDLS and CDR2 is YYNGEE. J gave up 0 bases and V 2 bases, and 2 bases lay outside the gene matches. This CDR3 is CASSVTSFSGANVLTF. The DNA of the CDR3 is TGTGCCAGCAGCGTGACTAGCTTCTCTGGGGCCAACGTCCTGACTTTC.

This clone was seen a handful of times. The chain employs TRBV5-4 and TRBJ2-3; tentatively, D is TRBD2 (7 bases). The germline V gene encodes CDR1 SGHNT and CDR2 YYREEE (reference sequence). The V and J ends lost 3 bases and 5 bases respectively, with 16 bases between them. The CDR3 is made up of 15 amino acids. The CDR3 DNA is TGTGCCAGCAGCTCGGGGGGCGGGAAGGGAGATACGCAGTATTTT. Encoded protein: CASSSGGGKGDTQYF.

In its sample, this clone was seen once. CDR3 in amino acids: CASSESDRGLATQYF. The CDR3 DNA follows: TGTGCCAGCAGTGAATCGGACAGGGGGTTGGCGACCCAGTACTTC. This chain uses TRBV2 with TRBJ2-5, with 10 bases identical to TRBD1. Germline-derived CDR1 and CDR2 are SNHLY and FYNNEI. Trimming cost V 2 bases and J 7 bases; bases outside gene matches: 7. The CDR3 has 15 residues.

The V call is TRBV4-2, the J call TRBJ1-3, with D perhaps matching TRBD1 (6 bases). The V and J ends lost 1 base and 2 bases respectively, with 6 bases between them. Per germline, CDR1 LGHNA and CDR2 YNFKEQ. The CDR3 consists of 14 residues. The CDR3 protein is CASSQAGAGNTIYF. In DNA, the CDR3 is TGTGCCAGCAGCCAAGCAGGGGCTGGAAACACCATATATTTT.

This clone has only a few counts. The V call is TRBV21-1, the J call TRBJ1-1. TRBV21-1 corresponds to a pseudogene. The CDR3 covers 18 residues. CDR3 protein: CASSKSDPLLAGDTEAFF. Written as DNA, the CDR3 is TGTGCCAGCAGCAAATCGGATCCTCTCCTGGCGGGTGACACTGAAGCTTTCTTT.

The chain joins TRBV11-3 to TRBJ1-1; D possibly corresponds to TRBD1 (5 bases). Germline assignment: CDR1 SGHNT and CDR2 YENEEA. V lost 5 bases, J lost 4 bases, and 14 bases lay in between. The CDR3 sequence is 14 residues long. The CDR3 region has the DNA TGTGCCAGCAGCACCGGTCAGGGAGGCACTGAAGCTTTCTTT. Encoded protein: CASSTGQGGTEAFF. Complete variable domain (other parts from reference TRBV11-3 and TRBJ1-1): EAGVVQSPRYKIIEKKQPVAFWCNPISGHNTLYWYLQNLGQGPELLIRYENEEAVDDSQLPKDRFSAERLKGVDSTLKIQPAELGDSAVYLCASSTGQGGTEAFFGQGTRLTVV.

The rearrangement links TRBV27 to TRBJ2-7; TRBD2 aligns across 7 bases. This CDR3 spans 17 amino acids. Germline V gives CDR1 MNHEY, CDR2 SMNVEV (reference sequence). Trimming removed 6 bases from V and 5 bases from J; junction bases left unmatched: 19. CDR3 amino acids: CASRTRLAIKDFHEQYF. CDR3 bases: TGTGCCAGCAGGACACGACTAGCCATCAAGGATTTCCACGAGCAGTACTTC.

Comments on this clone: This same CDR3 is encoded by further DNA sequences in the sample. The chain has TRBV28 and TRBJ1-1; 7 nucleotides line up with TRBD1. Germline assignment: CDR1 MDHEN and CDR2 SYDVKM. This CDR3 has 15 residues. After removal of 3 bases from V and 5 bases from J, the junction contained 9 bases not matched to a gene. This CDR3 reads CASSLGGQGGTEAFF. CDR3 bases: TGTGCCAGCAGTTTGGGTGGGCAGGGGGGAACTGAAGCTTTCTTT.

The V and J genes are TRBV5-4 and TRBJ2-2; tentatively, D is TRBD2 (5 bases). CDR3 length: 14 amino acids. V was shortened by 3 bases and J by 1 base, with 7 bases between the two germline ends. Germline loops: CDR1 SGHNT, CDR2 YYREEE (reference sequence). The CDR3 sequence is CASSSDLNTGELFF. As DNA, the CDR3 is TGTGCCAGCAGCTCGGACTTGAACACCGGGGAGCTGTTTTTT. The whole variable domain, remainder taken from reference TRBV5-4 and TRBJ2-2, is ETGVTQSPTHLIKTRGQQVTLRCSSQSGHNTVSWYQQALGQGPQFIFQYYREEENGRGNFPPRFSGLQFPNYSSELNVNALELDDSALYLCASSSDLNTGELFFGEGSRLTVL.

The chain has TRBV2 and TRBJ2-3, with D possibly TRBD2 on 5 matching bases. Germline CDR1 reads SNHLY; CDR2 reads FYNNEI. The CDR3 totals 11 residues. V lost 9 bases, J lost 4 bases, and 8 bases lay in between. In DNA form, the CDR3 reads TGTGCCAGTACTAGTGCAGATACGCAGTATTTT. Amino acids: CASTSADTQYF.

This chain uses TRBV9 with TRBJ2-1; 8 positions agree with TRBD2. The CDR3 has 15 amino acids. The V segment lost 6 bases and the J segment 1 base; nucleotides outside the gene matches: 6. CDR1 and CDR2 from the germline V gene are SGDLS and YYNGEE. CDR3 coding DNA: TGTGCCAGCAACCAATTAGCGGGATCCTACAATGAGCAGTTCTTC. This codes for CASNQLAGSYNEQFF.

A note on this clone: This CDR3 is also generated by other DNA sequences in the sample. The chain links TRBV5-1 to TRBJ2-2, with D possibly TRBD2 on 5 matching bases. CDR1 and CDR2 from the germline V gene are SGHRS and YFSETQ. V was shortened by 0 bases and J by 5 bases, with 8 bases between the two germline ends. This CDR3 is built from 14 residues. CDR3 coding DNA: TGCGCCAGCAGCTTGGCCACTAGGACCGGGGAGCTGTTTTTT. It specifies CASSLATRTGELFF.

A note on this clone: The junction differs from germline at one of its ends, possibly a read error. This chain joins TRBV7-7 and TRBJ2-1; 10 positions match TRBD1. This CDR3 contains 16 residues. Germline-derived CDR1 and CDR2 are SSHAT and FNYEAQ (reference sequence). The CDR3 loop is CASSLGGTGVSGEQFF. Written as DNA, the CDR3 is TGTGCTAGCAGCTTAGGTGGGACAGGGGTAAGCGGTGAGCAGTTCTTC.

The CDR3 nucleotides read TGTGCCAGCAGACTCCGGACAGGGGTTTCACCCCTCCACTTT. This translates into CASRLRTGVSPLHF. The chain recombines TRBV28 with TRBJ1-6; 9 bases match TRBD1. With 6 bases clipped from V and 9 bases from J, the junction kept 6 bases outside the gene matches. The V gene's germline CDR1 is MDHEN and CDR2 SYDVKM. CDR3 size: 14 residues.

This clone was recorded only once. This chain links TRBV5-1 with TRBJ1-1; D gene unclear. The CDR3 is 14 residues long. Germline values: CDR1 SGHRS, CDR2 YFSETQ. V dropped 4 bases and J dropped 1 base, with 11 bases sitting between them. The CDR3 sequence is CASSTEGGNTEAFF. The CDR3, as DNA: TGCGCCAGCAGCACTGAGGGTGGGAACACTGAAGCTTTCTTT.

CDR3 sequence (DNA): TGTGCCAGCAGCTTAGACAGGGTGTCTGAAGCTTTCTTT. Translation: CASSLDRVSEAFF. The J gene is TRBJ1-1, the V gene TRBV7-2; perhaps TRBD1 as D (6 bases). The CDR3 runs 13 residues. The germline CDR1 and CDR2 sequences are SGHTA and FQGNSA. Trimming pared 1 base from V and 6 bases from J, leaving 9 bases between.

This chain joins TRBV25-1 and TRBJ2-7, with TRBD1 as a possible D gene (6 bases). Between the trimmed V and J ends, which lost 6 bases and 6 bases, there was a span of 12 bases. The V gene's germline CDR1 is MGHDK and CDR2 SYGVNS. The CDR3 covers 12 residues. CDR3 loop: CASREGVSEQYF. In DNA form, the CDR3 reads TGTGCCAGCAGAGAGGGGGTGAGCGAGCAGTACTTC.